The 26 T cell receptor beta chains in this list originate from one sample, sequenced in a study of control samples from healthy donors and cancer patients. Profiling relied on immunoSEQ multiplex PCR, and the TCRdb table lists in-frame clones only, not all of them. The sample consists of 110,000 to 150,000 clones, about 88% of them appearing once. The sequenced material came from blood. These receptors originate from a woman in her twenties or thirties in good health.

The chain recombines TRBV6-5 with TRBJ1-2; D possibly corresponds to TRBD1 (5 bases). V was clipped by 2 bases and J by 3 bases, with 10 bases between them. The length of the CDR3 is 14 residues. Germline V gives CDR1 MNHEY, CDR2 SVGAGI. The CDR3: CASSYRQSYYGYTF. The CDR3 nucleotides are TGTGCCAGCAGTTACCGACAGAGCTACTATGGCTACACCTTC.

The chain carries TRBV30 and TRBJ2-3; D is uncertain. The CDR3 has 12 residues. Germline V lookup: CDR1 GTSNPN, CDR2 SVGIG (reference sequence). The germline V and J ends were trimmed by 8 bases and 0 bases, with 9 bases remaining between them. The CDR3 DNA reads TGTGCCAGAGAAGACAGCACAGATACGCAGTATTTT. Protein sequence: CAREDSTDTQYF.

V usage is TRBV2 and J usage is TRBJ1-2; maybe TRBD1 (5 bases). This CDR3 is 12 amino acids long. V lost 6 bases and J lost 7, with 12 bases in between. The germline V gene encodes CDR1 SNHLY and CDR2 FYNNEI. CDR3 amino acids: CASRRGGRGYTF. The CDR3 DNA is TGTGCCAGCAGACGGGGGGGACGTGGCTACACCTTC.

This clone was seen once. The identical CDR3 is also encoded by other nucleotide sequences in the sample. The chain carries TRBV3-1 (or the pseudogene TRBV3-2) and TRBJ2-7, with a weak D call TRBD2 (6 bases). This CDR3 comprises 15 residues. Trimming shortened V by 4 bases and J by 0 bases, and 13 bases separated the two germline ends. Per the germline V gene, CDR1 is LGHDT and CDR2 is YNNKEL (reference sequence). The CDR3 sequence is CASSLRDLSSYEQYF. CDR3 sequence (DNA): TGTGCCAGCAGCCTCCGGGACTTGAGCTCCTACGAGCAGTACTTC.

The chain combines TRBV28 with TRBJ1-4, with 8 bases aligning to TRBD1. The CDR3 has 13 amino acids. The V gene's germline CDR1 is MDHEN and CDR2 SYDVKM. V lost 3 bases, J lost 8 bases, and 2 bases stayed unmatched. The CDR3 loop is CASSLAGGEKLFF. CDR3 bases: TGTGCCAGCAGTTTGGCAGGGGGCGAAAAACTGTTTTTT.

The sample holds a few counts of this clone. The chain joins TRBV30 to TRBJ1-1; D gene ambiguous. V was clipped by 5 bases and J by 1 base, with 5 bases between them. This CDR3 has 11 residues. Germline CDR1 GTSNPN, CDR2 SVGIG (reference sequence). DNA for the CDR3: TGTGCCTGGGAGAGGAACACTGAAGCTTTCTTT. Protein product: CAWERNTEAFF.

This clone was seen just once. J is TRBJ2-5 and V is TRBV15, with D perhaps matching TRBD1 or TRBD2 (6 bases each). Germline V gives CDR1 LNHNV, CDR2 YYDKDF (reference sequence). The germline V and J ends were trimmed by 7 bases and 5 bases, with 20 bases remaining between them. The CDR3 has 15 amino acids. The CDR3 DNA sequence: TGTGCCACCACCTTGGGACTCCCAGGGGAGGAGACCCAGTACTTC. Translated: CATTLGLPGEETQYF.

The chain combines TRBV5-1 with TRBJ2-3; 7 positions match TRBD1. This CDR3 spans 17 amino acids. The junction had 15 bases not matched to a gene; V was cut back by 6 bases and J by 2 bases. CDR1 and CDR2 (germline): SGHRS, YFSETQ. The CDR3 DNA sequence: TGCGCCAGCACCTCACGGCCGGGACAGCAAGACACAGATACGCAGTATTTT. Residues: CASTSRPGQQDTDTQYF.

This clone came up once. The CDR3, as DNA: TGTGCCAGCAGCCGTAATATAGGACAGGCGGGAACTGAAGCTTTCTTT. Protein product: CASSRNIGQAGTEAFF. The chain joins TRBV7-2 to TRBJ1-1; 7 bases line up with TRBD1. V lost 5 bases, J lost 5 bases, and 14 bases stayed unmatched. CDR3 length equals 16 residues. Germline CDR1 SGHTA, CDR2 FQGNSA.

The chain is built from TRBV19 and TRBJ1-1; perhaps TRBD1 as D (6 bases). The length of the CDR3 is 13 residues. CDR1 is LNHDA and CDR2 is SQIVND in the germline V gene (reference sequence). Trimming shortened V by 9 bases and J by 3 bases, and 14 bases separated the two germline ends. This CDR3 is CASPTGIDTEAFF. The DNA of the CDR3 is TGTGCCAGCCCGACAGGAATCGACACTGAAGCTTTCTTT. Full variable domain (missing parts from reference TRBV19 and TRBJ1-1): DGGITQSPKYLFRKEGQNVTLSCEQNLNHDAMYWYRQDPGQGLRLIYYSQIVNDFQKGDIAEGYSVSREKKESFPLTVTSAQKNPTAFYLCASPTGIDTEAFFGQGTRLTVV.

The rearrangement links TRBV3-1 (or the pseudogene TRBV3-2) to TRBJ1-2, with unresolved D. CDR1 LGHDT and CDR2 YNNKEL come from the germline V gene (reference sequence). CDR3 length: 14 amino acids. Trimming removed 0 bases from V and 3 bases from J, with 8 bases in between. DNA of the CDR3: TGTGCCAGCAGCCAAGATCCCAGGTACTATGGCTACACCTTC. Protein product: CASSQDPRYYGYTF.

The rearrangement joins TRBV24-1 to TRBJ1-5, with a tentative D call TRBD1 (6 bases). CDR1 and CDR2 (germline): KGHDR, SFDVKD. This CDR3 contains 16 residues. V lost 4 bases and J 0 bases, leaving 12 bases between the germline ends. The CDR3 loop reads CATSESRGDSNQPQHF. DNA of the CDR3: TGTGCCACCAGTGAGTCGAGGGGGGATAGCAATCAGCCCCAGCATTTT.

Notes on this clone: An end of the junction differs from the germline gene, which may be a read error. The rearrangement links TRBV24-1 to TRBJ2-7; 7 nucleotides align to TRBD2. CDR3 length: 17 amino acids. Germline CDR1 and CDR2: KGHDR and SFDVKD. This CDR3 reads CATSVRPGTKRSCEQYF. In DNA form, the CDR3 reads TGTGCCACCAGTGTTCGGCCGGGGACTAAAAGGTCCTGCGAGCAGTACTTC.

This chain links TRBV24-1 with TRBJ1-2; D is unclear. V lost 2 bases, J lost 8 bases, and 14 bases lay in between. CDR1 is KGHDR and CDR2 is SFDVKD in the germline V gene. CDR3 size: 14 residues. CDR3 DNA: TGTGCCACCAGTGATTCCGGGGAGGGTTGGGGCTACACCTTC. This codes for CATSDSGEGWGYTF.

Of note for this clone: A junction end diverges from the germline sequence, so it may reflect a read error. The chain recombines TRBV4-2 with TRBJ2-2, with D unclear. The length of the CDR3 is 15 residues. Germline V gives CDR1 LGHNA, CDR2 YNFKEQ. DNA for the CDR3: TGTGCCAGCACCCAAGTCACGGCGGTGTCCGGGGAGCTGTTTTTT. Protein product: CASTQVTAVSGELFF.

DNA of the CDR3: TGTGCCAGCAGCCAAGAAGGTGGGGGCAGTAGCGTCACCGGGGAGCTGTTTTTT. Its translation is CASSQEGGGSSVTGELFF. V and J are TRBV3-1 (or the pseudogene TRBV3-2) and TRBJ2-2; tentatively, D is TRBD1 (6 bases). The CDR3 totals 18 residues. Germline V CDR1 and CDR2: LGHDT, YNNKEL (reference sequence). V shed 0 bases and J shed 4 bases, with 18 bases lying between them.

The chain is built from TRBV6-6 and TRBJ1-1; D gene unclear. CDR3 size: 13 residues. V was cut by 6 bases and J by 0 bases, with 8 bases left in between. Germline CDR1 is MNHNY and CDR2 is SVGAGI (reference sequence). CDR3 DNA: TGTGCCAGCAGGGATGGGATGAACACTGAAGCTTTCTTT. This translates into CASRDGMNTEAFF.

In its sample, this clone was seen once. The genes are TRBV12-3 or TRBV12-4 and TRBJ1-2, with D possibly matching TRBD1 (5 bases). This CDR3 has 13 residues. V lost 2 bases, J lost 4 bases, and 8 bases lay in between. The CDR3 is CASSLTGVYGYTF. CDR3 DNA sequence: TGTGCCAGCAGTTTAACAGGTGTCTATGGCTACACCTTC.

This clone was counted a few times. The chain couples TRBV5-1 to TRBJ2-5; 7 nucleotides agree with TRBD2. Germline CDR1 reads SGHRS; CDR2 reads YFSETQ. The CDR3 runs 16 residues. Trimming removed 4 bases from V and 5 bases from J; junction bases left unmatched: 14. CDR3 in amino acids: CASSPTGTGRWETQYF. CDR3 DNA sequence: TGCGCCAGCAGCCCGACGGGGACCGGGAGGTGGGAGACCCAGTACTTC.

The chain's CDR3 is CASSKWGLSRAIYNEQFF. CDR3 in DNA: TGTGCCAGCAGCAAATGGGGTTTGTCGAGGGCGATCTACAATGAGCAGTTCTTC. V gene TRBV21-1 combines with J gene TRBJ2-1; TRBD2, the D gene given by the table, was not confirmed from the DNA. TRBV21-1 is marked as a pseudogene. CDR3 size: 18 residues.

The V call is TRBV24-1, the J call TRBJ2-3, with 13 bases aligning to TRBD2. Per the germline V gene, CDR1 is KGHDR and CDR2 is SFDVKD. V dropped 6 bases and J dropped 6; count of bases not matched to a gene: 8. The CDR3 totals 16 residues. This CDR3 reads CATSRTSGGPEDTQYF. CDR3 bases: TGTGCCACCAGTCGGACTAGCGGGGGCCCCGAGGATACGCAGTATTTT.

The chain links TRBV4-1 to TRBJ2-7; perhaps TRBD1 as D (5 bases). The CDR3 runs to 14 residues. The germline CDR1 and CDR2 sequences are MGHRA and YSYEKL. V was cut by 0 bases and J by 2 bases, with 8 bases left in between. The CDR3 reads CASSQDWGPYEQYF. Here the CDR3 DNA reads TGCGCCAGCAGCCAAGATTGGGGCCCCTACGAGCAGTACTTC.

The chain uses TRBV28 and TRBJ1-5; D is uncertain. Germline lookup yields CDR1 MDHEN and CDR2 SYDVKM. The V gene lost 4 bases and the J gene lost 1 base, with 5 bases spanning the gap. This CDR3 has 13 residues. For the CDR3, the DNA is TGTGCCAGCAGTTCCAACAGCAATCAGCCCCAGCATTTT. Translating gives CASSSNSNQPQHF.

The V call is TRBV19, the J call TRBJ1-1; D uncertain. CDR3 length: 15 amino acids. V was clipped by 3 bases and J by 0 bases, with 11 bases between them. CDR1 and CDR2 from the germline V gene are LNHDA and SQIVND (reference sequence). This CDR3 is CASSISPTMNTEAFF. CDR3 DNA sequence: TGTGCCAGTAGTATTTCTCCGACTATGAACACTGAAGCTTTCTTT.

The chain couples TRBV7-2 to TRBJ1-4, with D possibly being TRBD1 (5 bases). CDR3 length: 13 amino acids. CDR1 and CDR2 (germline): SGHTA, FQGNSA. The V gene lost 5 bases and the J gene lost 8 bases, with 12 bases spanning the gap. In nucleotides, the CDR3 is TGTGCCAGCAGCCCCGACAGAGGGGAAAAACTGTTTTTT. Protein: CASSPDRGEKLFF.

This rearrangement joins TRBV7-9 to TRBJ2-1; no reliable D call. The CDR3 loop spans 15 amino acids. CDR1 is SEHNR and CDR2 is FQNEAQ in the germline V gene (reference sequence). V dropped 3 bases and J dropped 6 bases, with 15 bases sitting between them. For the CDR3, the DNA is TGTGCCAGCAGCTTCCTCTTCGGACGGAGCAATGAGCAGTTCTTC. This gives the protein CASSFLFGRSNEQFF.